The next 8 T cell receptor beta chains were all read from a single sample in a study of blood T cell repertoires in COVID-19. Repertoires were generated with immunoSEQ multiplex PCR, while TCRdb's copy carries only in-frame clones and drops some. The sample yields 300,000 or so clones, about 90% seen once. Input material: peripheral blood. Source of these receptors: a man younger than 35 who had recovered from COVID-19.

The gene calls are TRBV4-3 and TRBJ1-2; D remains ambiguous. With 0 bases removed from V and 2 bases from J, the gap between germline ends came to 4 bases. The CDR3 covers 13 residues. Germline V gives CDR1 LGHNA, CDR2 YSLEER. The CDR3 DNA reads as TGCGCCAGCAGCCAAGACAGGAACTATGGCTACACCTTC. Protein product: CASSQDRNYGYTF.

J is TRBJ2-1 and V is TRBV25-1; 14 bases align to TRBD2. This CDR3 is 16 amino acids long. Germline CDR1 is MGHDK and CDR2 is SYGVNS. V gave up 4 bases and J gave up 2 bases; unmatched junction bases: 1. CDR3: CASSVGLAGAYNEQFF. The CDR3 nucleotides are TGTGCCAGCAGTGTGGGACTAGCGGGAGCCTACAATGAGCAGTTCTTC. The entire variable domain, with the rest obtained from reference TRBV25-1 and TRBJ2-1, is as follows: EADIYQTPRYLVIGTGKKITLECSQTMGHDKMYWYQQDPGMELHLIHYSYGVNSTEKGDLSSESTVSRIRTEHFPLTLESARPSHTSQYLCASSVGLAGAYNEQFFGPGTRLTVL.

This chain links TRBV6-1 with TRBJ2-1, with TRBD2 matching 10 bases. V shed 4 bases and J 0 bases; nucleotides not matched to a gene: 12. This CDR3 spans 19 amino acids. In germline, CDR1 is MNHNS, CDR2 SASEGT. The CDR3 DNA reads as TGTGCCAGCAGTGTATACGGACTAGCGGATCCGAGCTCCTACAATGAGCAGTTCTTC. It yields the protein CASSVYGLADPSSYNEQFF.

On this clone: Other DNA sequences in the sample encode the same CDR3. This chain links TRBV4-2 with TRBJ2-7, with D unclear. There are 14 residues in the CDR3. The V gene's germline CDR1 is LGHNA and CDR2 YNFKEQ. The V end lost 3 bases, the J end lost 4 bases, and 13 bases lay between the germline ends. CDR3 in DNA: TGTGCCAGCAGCCAGGATGCAACTACTTACGAGCAGTACTTC. Translation gives CASSQDATTYEQYF.

The gene calls are TRBV11-2 and TRBJ1-2; 8 nucleotides agree with TRBD1. V shed 5 bases, J shed 4 bases, and the junction held 9 bases outside the gene matches. This CDR3 comprises 15 residues. Germline loops: CDR1 SGHAT, CDR2 FQNNGV. Here the CDR3 reads CASSRGTGLIYGYTF. CDR3 sequence (DNA): TGTGCCAGCAGCAGAGGGACAGGACTTATCTATGGCTACACCTTC.

The genes are TRBV9 and TRBJ2-5; possibly TRBD2 for D (6 bases). Deletions cut 0 bases from V and 4 bases from J, with 13 bases between. The CDR3 length is 15 residues. Germline V gives CDR1 SGDLS, CDR2 YYNGEE. The CDR3 nucleotides read TGTGCCAGCAGCGTAGCCCCCTGGCGGGGAGAGACCCAGTACTTC. Its translation: CASSVAPWRGETQYF. Using reference TRBV9 and TRBJ2-5 for the parts outside the CDR3, the full variable domain is DSGVTQTPKHLITATGQRVTLRCSPRSGDLSVYWYQQSLDQGLQFLIQYYNGEERAKGNILERFSAQQFPDLHSELNLSSLELGDSALYFCASSVAPWRGETQYFGPGTRLLVL.

This chain links TRBV5-4 with TRBJ2-1; 8 positions agree with TRBD2. The CDR3 consists of 17 residues. The ends lost 0 bases at V and 3 bases at J; junction bases unmatched: 8. Germline lookup yields CDR1 SGHNT and CDR2 YYREEE (reference sequence). The CDR3 sequence is CASSLVLGTRSYNEQFF. CDR3 DNA sequence: TGTGCCAGCAGCTTGGTTCTAGGGACTAGAAGCTACAATGAGCAGTTCTTC.

CDR3 bases: TGTGCCAGCAATCCCGGGGACAGGTCCTATGGCTACACCTTC. Translated, it gives CASNPGDRSYGYTF. This chain links TRBV11-2 with TRBJ1-2, with 8 bases aligning to TRBD1. The germline CDR1 and CDR2 sequences are SGHAT and FQNNGV. The CDR3 loop spans 14 amino acids. Losses at the gene ends were 7 bases for V and 4 bases for J; bases not matched to a gene: 8.